This TCR beta chain was observed in a study of T cells after yellow fever vaccination. This clonotype appeared a few times. TCRdb reprocessed the 5' RACE reads with MiXCR, giving one entry per CDR3 protein. The sample holds some 390,000 distinct CDR3 sequences, roughly a sixth seen once. J gave up 17 bases and V 0 bases, and 17 bases lay outside the gene matches. Germline assignment: CDR1 LNHNV and CDR2 YYDKDF (reference sequence). The CDR3 extends over 16 amino acids. The sample here was PBMCs, taken before the yellow fever booster vaccination. The sequence came from a man younger than 35 who received the YFV17D yellow fever vaccine. V is TRBV15 and J is TRBJ1-4, with TRBD1 matching 8 bases. The CDR3 loop reads CATSRDPVSGGALVFF. In DNA, the CDR3 is TGTGCCACCAGCAGAGATCCAGTGTCAGGGGGCGCATTGGTTTTTTTT. Combining the CDR3 with reference TRBV15 and TRBJ1-4 gives the whole variable domain DAMVIQNPRYQVTQFGKPVTLSCSQTLNHNVMYWYQQKSSQAPKLLFHYYDKDFNNEADTPDNFQSRRPNTSFCFLDIRSPGLGDTAMYLCATSRDPVSGGALVFFGSGTQLSVL.